The T cell receptor beta chain under discussion was sequenced for a study of blood T cell repertoires in COVID-19. The overall study: Nucleic acid was either cDNA or gDNA, and it came from T cells, B-cell-depleted T cells, or PBMCs.

TCRdb's copy holds only in-frame clones and misses some; the assay was immunoSEQ multiplex PCR. The data show 60,000 to 80,000 clones, with about nine tenths seen just once and about 5% held by the top ten. Germline CDR1 and CDR2: SGHVS and FQNEAQ. The length of the CDR3 is 15 residues. Trimming took off 1 base at V and 0 bases at J, with 8 bases between the two ends. V and J are TRBV7-8 and TRBJ2-3; maybe TRBD2 (5 bases). The sequencing sample was made of peripheral blood. This receptor was taken from a human donor in a cohort sampled during active COVID-19. DNA of the CDR3: TGTGCCAGCAGCTTAGTATCGGGAAGCACAGATACGCAGTATTTT. Its translation: CASSLVSGSTDTQYF.